The 30 T cell receptor beta chains reported below all come from one sample, sequenced in a study of cytomegalovirus exposure and HLA in healthy donors (dated by TCRdb to about 2017). The library was obtained by the immunoSEQ multiplex PCR assay. A mixture of 60 forward primers for TCR Vbeta segments and 13 reverse primers for TCR Jbeta segments was used in the multiplex PCR. TCRdb mirrors the immuneACCESS table, restricted to in-frame sequences. Some clones are absent from its copies; in checked studies, under half trace to an unresolved V gene, and the reason for the others is unknown. The sample yields under 250,000 clones; approximately 82% were counted once. Less than 4.5% of the sample goes to the ten largest clones. The source material was PBMCs. These receptors came from a male donor in good health and CMV-seronegative.

The sample holds one count of this clone. V gene TRBV12-5 combines with J gene TRBJ2-1; TRBD2 aligns across 8 bases. Germline V gene sequence: CDR1 LGHNT, CDR2 FRNRAP. The CDR3 has 17 residues. After removal of 0 bases from V and 9 bases from J, the junction contained 13 bases not matched to a gene. DNA for the CDR3: TGTGCTAGTGGTTTGGTACTTGGGACTAGGGCCTGGAGTGAGCAGTTCTTC. This translates into CASGLVLGTRAWSEQFF.

The V and J genes are TRBV15 and TRBJ2-3, with 9 bases identical to TRBD2. Trimming took 1 base from V and 4 from J; bases not matched to a gene: 9. This CDR3 has 17 residues. CDR1 LNHNV and CDR2 YYDKDF come from the germline V gene (reference sequence). CDR3 coding DNA: TGTGCCACCAGCAGAGGGAATAGCGGGAGACGGGCAGATACGCAGTATTTT. As protein: CATSRGNSGRRADTQYF.

In this sample, this clone turned up once. The genes are TRBV19 and TRBJ2-2, with D unclear. V was clipped by 3 bases and J by 3 bases, with 11 bases between them. The CDR3 loop spans 15 amino acids. CDR1 is LNHDA and CDR2 is SQIVND in the germline V gene (reference sequence). The CDR3 bases are TGTGCCAGTAGTATGATCCAGGTCTACACCGGGGAGCTGTTTTTT. Its protein is CASSMIQVYTGELFF.

About this clone: In the same sample, other DNA sequences code for this CDR3. J is TRBJ2-7 and V is TRBV10-3, with 11 positions matching TRBD2. V shed 2 bases, J shed 6 bases, and the junction held 3 bases outside the gene matches. From germline, CDR1 is ENHRY and CDR2 SYGVKD. The CDR3 consists of 14 residues. Here the CDR3 reads CAISEDLAGGEQYF. The CDR3 bases are TGTGCCATCAGTGAGGACCTAGCGGGAGGCGAGCAGTACTTC.

The chain uses TRBV14 and TRBJ1-1; 7 bases fit TRBD1. With V trimmed by 2 bases and J by 3 bases, 3 bases remained unmatched. Per the germline V gene, CDR1 is SGHDN and CDR2 is FVKESK. The CDR3 extends over 14 amino acids. The CDR3 coding sequence is TGTGCCAGCAGCCAAAGGGGGCGGGACACTGAAGCTTTCTTT. It codes for CASSQRGRDTEAFF. The variable domain in full, with the rest retrieved from reference TRBV14 and TRBJ1-1, is EAGVTQFPSHSVIEKGQTVTLRCDPISGHDNLYWYRRVMGKEIKFLLHFVKESKQDESGMPNNRFLAERTGGTYSTLKVQPAELEDSGVYFCASSQRGRDTEAFFGQGTRLTVV.

This chain links TRBV4-2 with TRBJ2-2; no firm D call. This CDR3 region has 13 residues. The V gene's germline CDR1 is LGHNA and CDR2 YNFKEQ. The ends were cut back, 4 bases at V and 5 bases at J, with 8 bases in the middle. DNA for the CDR3: TGTGCCAGCAGCCCCCTTCGTACCGGGGAGCTGTTTTTT. Its translation is CASSPLRTGELFF.

This chain connects TRBV6-6 to TRBJ1-5, with 7 bases that match TRBD1. The CDR3 is 15 residues long. Unmatched junction bases numbered 4, after V lost 2 bases and J lost 3 bases. Germline lookup yields CDR1 MNHNY and CDR2 SVGAGI (reference sequence). The CDR3 region is CASSYEGAANQPQHF. In nucleotides, the CDR3 is TGTGCCAGCAGTTACGAGGGGGCGGCCAATCAGCCCCAGCATTTT.

The chain uses TRBV28 and TRBJ1-5, with D tentatively TRBD1 (5 bases). Deletions cut 6 bases from V and 0 bases from J, with 12 bases between. The CDR3 has 15 amino acids. Per germline, CDR1 MDHEN and CDR2 SYDVKM. The CDR3 loop is CASRQQVYSNQPQHF. The CDR3 DNA sequence: TGTGCCAGCAGACAACAGGTTTATAGCAATCAGCCCCAGCATTTT.

The CDR3 spells CASSPWTSGANEQFF. DNA of the CDR3: TGTGCCAGCAGCCCATGGACTAGCGGGGCCAATGAGCAGTTCTTC. The rearrangement joins TRBV5-4 to TRBJ2-1, with 12 bases aligning to TRBD2. Trimming cost V 4 bases and J 6 bases; bases outside gene matches: 5. Germline values: CDR1 SGHNT, CDR2 YYREEE (reference sequence). The CDR3 is 15 amino acids.

The CDR3 spells CASSLVSGSVYEQYF. CDR3 nucleotide sequence: TGTGCCAGCAGCTTAGTGAGCGGGAGCGTCTACGAGCAGTACTTC. The V and J genes are TRBV11-2 and TRBJ2-7, with 8 nucleotides matching TRBD2. Trimming cost V 1 base and J 3 bases; bases outside gene matches: 5. Germline V gene sequence: CDR1 SGHAT, CDR2 FQNNGV. The CDR3 is made up of 15 amino acids.

This clone occurred many times. This chain joins TRBV6-4 and TRBJ2-2; 10 bases align to TRBD2. After removal of 5 bases from V and 3 bases from J, the junction contained 0 bases not matched to a gene. The CDR3 is 14 amino acids. Germline CDR1 and CDR2: MRHNA and SNTAGT. In nucleotides, the CDR3 is TGTGCCAGCAGTAGCGGGAGGGACACCGGGGAGCTGTTTTTT. Translating gives CASSSGRDTGELFF.

The V call is TRBV2, the J call TRBJ2-7; D uncertain. V was shortened by 8 bases and J by 1 base, with 12 bases between the two germline ends. The CDR3 is made up of 13 amino acids. In germline, CDR1 is SNHLY, CDR2 FYNNEI. The CDR3 spells CASLPVRSYEQYF. The DNA of the CDR3 is TGTGCCAGCCTCCCGGTTAGATCCTACGAGCAGTACTTC.

The chain uses TRBV5-1 and TRBJ2-7, with a tentative D call TRBD1 (5 bases). CDR3 length equals 13 residues. Germline values: CDR1 SGHRS, CDR2 YFSETQ. V was cut by 5 bases and J by 3 bases, with 12 bases left in between. CDR3: CASSLDRNYEQYF. The CDR3 nucleotides are TGCGCCAGCAGTCTAGACAGAAACTACGAGCAGTACTTC.

This clone appeared a few times. The chain carries TRBV7-2 and TRBJ2-7; D not resolved. From germline, CDR1 is SGHTA and CDR2 FQGNSA. Deletions cut 5 bases from V and 1 base from J, with 6 bases between. The CDR3 has 12 residues. The CDR3 spells CASSLYSYEQYF. The DNA for the CDR3 is TGTGCCAGCAGCCTCTATTCCTACGAGCAGTACTTC.

The chain links TRBV2 to TRBJ2-1; D is perhaps TRBD2 (6 bases). Germline V CDR1 and CDR2: SNHLY, FYNNEI. The CDR3 is 14 residues long. Trimming pared 8 bases from V and 4 bases from J, leaving 15 bases between. CDR3 region: CASGRSEGYNEQFF. The DNA for the CDR3 is TGTGCCAGCGGTCGATCGGAGGGGTACAATGAGCAGTTCTTC.

V and J are TRBV5-6 and TRBJ2-1; D remains ambiguous. V was clipped by 4 bases and J by 0 bases, with 8 bases between them. The CDR3 loop spans 14 amino acids. Germline loops: CDR1 SGHDT, CDR2 YYEEEE. The CDR3 sequence is CASSPWSSYNEQFF. The DNA for the CDR3 is TGTGCCAGCAGCCCATGGAGCTCCTACAATGAGCAGTTCTTC.

The J gene is TRBJ1-2, the V gene TRBV28; 8 bases line up with TRBD1. Germline CDR1 MDHEN, CDR2 SYDVKM. The CDR3 totals 15 residues. The V segment lost 4 bases and the J segment 2 bases; nucleotides outside the gene matches: 6. CDR3 DNA sequence: TGTGCCAGCAGTTCTTCCGGGACAGGAAACTATGGCTACACCTTC. Its translation: CASSSSGTGNYGYTF.

The V call is TRBV2, the J call TRBJ1-2; D remains unclear. The CDR3 spans 11 residues. V shed 7 bases and J shed 8 bases, with 11 bases lying between them. Looked up from germline, CDR1 is SNHLY and CDR2 is FYNNEI. The DNA for the CDR3 is TGTGCCAGCACAACGAGATACGGCTACACCTTC. This encodes CASTTRYGYTF.

The chain uses TRBV28 and TRBJ2-2; 11 nucleotides line up with TRBD1. V lost 6 bases and J lost 5; bases outside the gene matches: 8. From germline, CDR1 is MDHEN and CDR2 SYDVKM. This CDR3 has 16 residues. The CDR3 nucleotides are TGTGCCAGCAGCCGCGGACAGGGGGCTCGTACCGGGGAGCTGTTTTTT. Its translation is CASSRGQGARTGELFF.

The chain recombines TRBV18 with TRBJ1-1, with D maybe TRBD1 (6 bases). Germline V lookup: CDR1 KGHSH, CDR2 LQKENI. Deletions cut 3 bases from V and 7 bases from J, with 9 bases between. The CDR3 length is 12 residues. The CDR3 loop reads CASSPTQGEAFF. The CDR3 DNA reads TGTGCCAGCTCACCCACACAGGGTGAAGCTTTCTTT.

The rearrangement links TRBV6-5 to TRBJ1-2; 9 nucleotides line up with TRBD1. The V and J ends lost 10 bases and 5 bases, in that order; junction bases with no gene match: 11. Germline V gene sequence: CDR1 MNHEY, CDR2 SVGAGI. This CDR3 is built from 14 residues. CDR3 loop: CAIRETGTGYGYTF. CDR3 DNA sequence: TGTGCCATCCGGGAAACCGGGACAGGGTATGGCTACACCTTC.

For this clone: At one of its ends the junction is not consistent with the germline gene, which may arise from a read error. This sample includes further DNA sequences coding for the same CDR3. The J gene is TRBJ2-5, the V gene TRBV7-9, with 10 bases aligning to TRBD1. The V gene's germline CDR1 is SEHNR and CDR2 FQNEAQ (reference sequence). This CDR3 is built from 16 residues. The CDR3 here is CSSSLGDRGLQETQYF. DNA for the CDR3: TGTTCCAGCAGCTTGGGGGACAGGGGACTACAAGAGACCCAGTACTTC.

The CDR3 DNA sequence: TGTGCCAGCAGTTTAGGCAGGGGGCGGTACGAGCAGTACTTC. This encodes CASSLGRGRYEQYF. V usage is TRBV27 and J usage is TRBJ2-7; TRBD1 aligns across 8 bases. This CDR3 has 14 residues. Looked up from germline, CDR1 is MNHEY and CDR2 is SMNVEV (reference sequence). The junction had 4 bases not matched to a gene; V was cut back by 2 bases and J by 4 bases.

V and J are TRBV29-1 and TRBJ1-2; a possible D gene is TRBD1 (6 bases). Germline V gene data show CDR1 as SQVTM and CDR2 as ANQGSEA. Trimming cost V 4 bases and J 2 bases, with 14 bases left between them. This CDR3 spans 14 amino acids. Here the CDR3 reads CSVAEQGPNYGYTF. CDR3 bases: TGCAGCGTTGCCGAACAGGGACCCAACTATGGCTACACCTTC.

The chain is built from TRBV5-1 and TRBJ1-3; D not resolved. Trimming stripped 4 bases from V and 4 bases from J, with 6 bases between. In germline, CDR1 is SGHRS, CDR2 YFSETQ. This CDR3 comprises 12 residues. CDR3 amino acids: CASSPGGNTIYF. The CDR3 coding sequence is TGCGCCAGCAGCCCCGGGGGAAACACCATATATTTT.

This chain links TRBV5-1 with TRBJ2-3; 10 bases match TRBD2. Germline CDR1 and CDR2: SGHRS and YFSETQ. After removal of 7 bases from V and 4 bases from J, the junction contained 12 bases not matched to a gene. The CDR3 is 16 amino acids. CDR3 nucleotides: TGCGCCAGCGTCTCCTATATAGCGGGAGGCGCAGATACGCAGTATTTT. Translating gives CASVSYIAGGADTQYF.

CDR3 amino acids: CASKFYRENEQYF. CDR3 nucleotide sequence: TGTGCCAGCAAGTTTTATCGGGAGAACGAGCAGTACTTC. The V and J genes are TRBV6-5 and TRBJ2-7; D may be TRBD2 (6 bases). The CDR3 has 13 amino acids. V dropped 7 bases and J dropped 5 bases, with 15 bases sitting between them. Looked up from germline, CDR1 is MNHEY and CDR2 is SVGAGI.

The chain combines TRBV27 with TRBJ2-2, with D perhaps matching TRBD2 (6 bases). CDR3 length: 15 residues. The V end was cut by 6 bases, the J end by 0 bases, with 11 bases between. Per the germline V gene, CDR1 is MNHEY and CDR2 is SMNVEV (reference sequence). DNA of the CDR3: TGTGCCAGCAGGACCGGGAGCGCGAACACCGGGGAGCTGTTTTTT. It codes for CASRTGSANTGELFF.

The chain couples TRBV20-1 to TRBJ1-3, with unresolved D. The CDR3 contains 11 residues. Trimming pared 0 bases from V and 6 bases from J, leaving 3 bases between. In germline, CDR1 is DFQATT, CDR2 SNEGSKA (reference sequence). CDR3 bases: TGCAGTGCTAGAGATCAAAACACCATATATTTT. This gives the protein CSARDQNTIYF.

In the case of this clone: This CDR3 is also generated by other DNA sequences in the sample. The chain combines TRBV23-1 with TRBJ2-7; TRBD2 is a possible D gene (5 bases). TRBV23-1 is an ORF for which the function is uncertain. Trimming shortened V by 0 bases and J by 2 bases, and 14 bases separated the two germline ends. The CDR3 totals 16 residues. The DNA for the CDR3 is TGCGCCAGCAGTCAATCTGGGCGGGTGCTCGCCTACGAGCAGTACTTC. Translated, it gives CASSQSGRVLAYEQYF.